This T cell receptor (beta chain) was documented in a study of CD4+ T cells in melanoma. The assay was immunoSEQ multiplex PCR, and TCRdb's table has in-frame clones only and misses some. The profile shows thousands of clones, 45% to 60% of them singletons. Findings and caveats of the study: Neoantigen-specific CD4+ T cells in melanoma reportedly had diverse differentiation states. A reported correlation linked neoantigen-specific CD4+ T cells to CD8+, macrophage and B cell function.

With respect to this clone: Its target is unknown.

The source of this sequence is a human donor with melanoma. Source material: cells from a culture (not recorded whether cultured in vitro).

The CDR3 protein is CASSERGDIGEQFF. The CDR3 bases are TGTGCCAGCAGCGAAAGAGGGGACATCGGGGAGCAGTTCTTC. The chain has TRBV6-1 and TRBJ2-1; D possibly corresponds to TRBD1 (6 bases). Germline V gene lookup returns CDR1 MNHNS and CDR2 SASEGT. This CDR3 comprises 14 residues. V lost 6 bases, J lost 10 bases, and 19 bases lay in between.